Listed below are T cell receptor beta chains from one sample, sequenced in a study of human T cells and chemical hapten exposure. Each CDR3 protein is one row after TCRdb ran MiXCR on the RACE reads. This table holds about 270,000 distinct CDR3 sequences, almost 8% found once. The specimen comprised whole blood, sampled in connection with sensitization to the hapten diphenylcyclopropenone (DPC). These receptors were taken from a man between 18 and 29 years old with alopecia areata. Some clones in this sample may be carry-over from other donors' samples. The CDR3 runs from the conserved cysteine through the conserved F or W. The order of the fields is clone size, V gene, D gene, J gene, CDR3 DNA, CDR3 protein. A D gene is named only where the DNA matches it firmly. The size of a clone is reported for some rows only, either as once, few or many, or as a class for expanded clones.

clone_size: many; v_call: TRBV10-3; d_call: -; j_call: TRBJ2-3; cdr3_nt: TGTGCCATCATGGCGACAGATACGCAGTATTTT; cdr3_aa: CAIMATDTQYF
clone_size: few; v_call: TRBV6-5; d_call: -; j_call: TRBJ2-3; cdr3_nt: TGTGCCAGCAGAGAGGGGTCAGATACGCAGTATTTT; cdr3_aa: CASREGSDTQYF
clone_size: few; v_call: TRBV6-5; d_call: -; j_call: TRBJ1-2; cdr3_nt: TGTGCCAGCAGTTCCCTCGAAAGAGGAGGCTACACCTTC; cdr3_aa: CASSSLERGGYTF
clone_size: -; v_call: TRBV4-1; d_call: -; j_call: TRBJ2-1; cdr3_nt: TGCGCCAGCAGCCAAGCCGGATGGGATGATGAGCAGTTCTTC; cdr3_aa: CASSQAGWDDEQFF
clone_size: -; v_call: TRBV15; d_call: TRBD1; j_call: TRBJ1-2; cdr3_nt: TGTGCCACCAGCAGCCTCCAGGGGGACTATGGCTACACCTTC; cdr3_aa: CATSSLQGDYGYTF
clone_size: few; v_call: TRBV20-1; d_call: -; j_call: TRBJ1-5; cdr3_nt: TGCAGTGCTAGTCAGGGGACTTTCAATCAGCCCCAGCATTTT; cdr3_aa: CSASQGTFNQPQHF
clone_size: -; v_call: TRBV11-1; d_call: -; j_call: TRBJ2-2; cdr3_nt: TGTGCCAGCAGCTTCATAGCGTCGGTGACCGGGGAGCTGTTTTTT; cdr3_aa: CASSFIASVTGELFF
clone_size: -; v_call: TRBV6-6; d_call: -; j_call: TRBJ1-5; cdr3_nt: TGTGCCAGCACCCCGGCATGGGGAAGCAATCAGCCCCAGCATTTT; cdr3_aa: CASTPAWGSNQPQHF
clone_size: -; v_call: TRBV4-3; d_call: -; j_call: TRBJ1-5; cdr3_nt: TGCGCCAGCAGCCAAGAAATTGCCGGGGTTAGCAATCAGCCCCAGCATTTT; cdr3_aa: CASSQEIAGVSNQPQHF
clone_size: -; v_call: TRBV15; d_call: -; j_call: TRBJ1-6; cdr3_nt: TGTGCCACCAGCAGAGATTCGCTCGGCCGGGGGGTATCCCTCCACTTT; cdr3_aa: CATSRDSLGRGVSLHF
clone_size: -; v_call: TRBV25-1; d_call: -; j_call: TRBJ1-1; cdr3_nt: TGTGCCATTGGAGGGTCGAGTGGCACTGAAGCTTTCTTT; cdr3_aa: CAIGGSSGTEAFF
clone_size: many; v_call: TRBV6-1; d_call: -; j_call: TRBJ2-1; cdr3_nt: TGTGCCAGCAGTGAACAATCAGGATCGTACAATGAGCAGTTCTTC; cdr3_aa: CASSEQSGSYNEQFF
clone_size: -; v_call: TRBV10-3; d_call: -; j_call: TRBJ2-3; cdr3_nt: TGTGCCATCAGCCCACTAGGAGTTACGCAGTATTTT; cdr3_aa: CAISPLGVTQYF
clone_size: many; v_call: TRBV11-2; d_call: -; j_call: TRBJ1-1; cdr3_nt: TGTGCCAGCAGGCGACATACTACTGAAGCTTTCTTT; cdr3_aa: CASRRHTTEAFF
clone_size: many; v_call: TRBV6-5; d_call: TRBD1; j_call: TRBJ2-1; cdr3_nt: TGTGCCAGCAGCCTTGGACAGGGTCTTACCTCCTACAATGAGCAGTTCTTC; cdr3_aa: CASSLGQGLTSYNEQFF
clone_size: few; v_call: TRBV7-2; d_call: -; j_call: TRBJ1-5; cdr3_nt: TGTGCCAGCAGCGGCGGGGGGCCGTGGCAGCCCCAGCATTTT; cdr3_aa: CASSGGGPWQPQHF
clone_size: few; v_call: TRBV5-1; d_call: -; j_call: TRBJ1-1; cdr3_nt: TGCGCCAGCAGCTTTCCTGAGAGAGGGAGCACTGAAGCTTTCTTT; cdr3_aa: CASSFPERGSTEAFF
clone_size: few; v_call: TRBV7-6; d_call: -; j_call: TRBJ2-2; cdr3_nt: TGTGCCAGCAGCTTAGGACAGCTAGCGAACACCGGGGAGCTGTTTTTT; cdr3_aa: CASSLGQLANTGELFF
clone_size: few; v_call: TRBV2; d_call: -; j_call: TRBJ1-5; cdr3_nt: TGTGCCAGCGGGACCAGCAATCAGCCCCAGCATTTT; cdr3_aa: CASGTSNQPQHF
clone_size: few; v_call: TRBV4-1; d_call: TRBD2; j_call: TRBJ2-5; cdr3_nt: TGCGCCAGCCGCCAGACCTGGACTAGAAGGGAACAAGAGACCCAGTACTTC; cdr3_aa: CASRQTWTRREQETQYF
clone_size: many; v_call: TRBV4-2; d_call: -; j_call: TRBJ2-7; cdr3_nt: TGTGCCAGCAGCCAAGGGGGGTCGGCCGCCGACGAGCAGTACTTC; cdr3_aa: CASSQGGSAADEQYF
clone_size: many; v_call: TRBV20-1; d_call: -; j_call: TRBJ2-1; cdr3_nt: TGCAGTGCTAGAAATCCCGCCGGGAGCTCCTACAATGAGCAGTTCTTC; cdr3_aa: CSARNPAGSSYNEQFF
clone_size: many; v_call: TRBV10-3; d_call: TRBD1; j_call: TRBJ2-1; cdr3_nt: TGTGCCATCACCCGGGGACAGACCCTCAATGAGCAGTTCTTC; cdr3_aa: CAITRGQTLNEQFF
clone_size: -; v_call: TRBV12-3/TRBV12-4; d_call: TRBD2; j_call: TRBJ2-3; cdr3_nt: TGTGCCAGCAGTTTCGGGACTAGCGGGGGATTCACAGATACGCAGTATTTT; cdr3_aa: CASSFGTSGGFTDTQYF
clone_size: many; v_call: TRBV4-1; d_call: -; j_call: TRBJ1-2; cdr3_nt: TGCGCCAGCAGCCAATCGACAGCCTATGGCTACACCTTC; cdr3_aa: CASSQSTAYGYTF
clone_size: few; v_call: TRBV6-2/TRBV6-3; d_call: -; j_call: TRBJ2-5; cdr3_nt: TGTGCCAGCAGTTCAGGGGGACTTTCTCTAGAGACCCAGTACTTC; cdr3_aa: CASSSGGLSLETQYF
clone_size: -; v_call: TRBV12-3/TRBV12-4; d_call: -; j_call: TRBJ2-3; cdr3_nt: TGTGCCAGCACCAGAGGGGGGTTTACAGATACGCAGTATTTT; cdr3_aa: CASTRGGFTDTQYF
clone_size: few; v_call: TRBV20-1; d_call: -; j_call: TRBJ2-4; cdr3_nt: TGCAGTGCTAGACGGCCAGGGAACATTCAGTACTTC; cdr3_aa: CSARRPGNIQYF
clone_size: -; v_call: TRBV7-9; d_call: -; j_call: TRBJ2-7; cdr3_nt: TGTGCCAGCAGCAAAGGGGTAGCGGCCGACTACGAGCAGTACTTC; cdr3_aa: CASSKGVAADYEQYF
clone_size: many; v_call: TRBV2; d_call: TRBD1; j_call: TRBJ1-6; cdr3_nt: TGTGCCAGCGCGGGACAGGAAAATTCACCCCTCCACTTT; cdr3_aa: CASAGQENSPLHF
clone_size: few; v_call: TRBV12-3/TRBV12-4; d_call: -; j_call: TRBJ1-2; cdr3_nt: TGTGCCAGCAGTTTACGGGCGATAGAGGGGTCTGGCTACACCTTC; cdr3_aa: CASSLRAIEGSGYTF
clone_size: few; v_call: TRBV3-1; d_call: TRBD1; j_call: TRBJ1-1; cdr3_nt: TGTGCCAGCAGCCAAGGAGGACAGGGGACTGAAGCTTTCTTT; cdr3_aa: CASSQGGQGTEAFF
clone_size: -; v_call: TRBV9; d_call: -; j_call: TRBJ2-3; cdr3_nt: TGTGCCAGCAGCGACACCACAGATACGCAGTATTTT; cdr3_aa: CASSDTTDTQYF
clone_size: -; v_call: TRBV28; d_call: -; j_call: TRBJ2-7; cdr3_nt: TGTGCCAGCAGGAGGGACCCCGCCATCGAGCAGTACTTC; cdr3_aa: CASRRDPAIEQYF
clone_size: -; v_call: TRBV6-6; d_call: -; j_call: TRBJ1-3; cdr3_nt: TGTGCCAGCAGTTCTCAAGGGTCTTCTGGAAACACCATATATTTT; cdr3_aa: CASSSQGSSGNTIYF
clone_size: few; v_call: TRBV7-8; d_call: -; j_call: TRBJ1-5; cdr3_nt: TGTGCCAGCAGCTTTGGGGCTGGGGCTCAGCCCCAGCATTTT; cdr3_aa: CASSFGAGAQPQHF
clone_size: -; v_call: TRBV12-3/TRBV12-4; d_call: -; j_call: TRBJ1-2; cdr3_nt: TGTGCCAGCAGCACAGCGCTCGCTAGCTACACCTTC; cdr3_aa: CASSTALASYTF
clone_size: many; v_call: TRBV20-1; d_call: -; j_call: TRBJ2-1; cdr3_nt: TGCAGTGCTAGATCGTCTCCCGGCGATGAGCAGTTCTTC; cdr3_aa: CSARSSPGDEQFF
clone_size: -; v_call: TRBV7-6; d_call: -; j_call: TRBJ2-3; cdr3_nt: TGTGCCAGCAGCCCCTCTTATACGCAGTATTTT; cdr3_aa: CASSPSYTQYF
clone_size: few; v_call: TRBV4-1; d_call: -; j_call: TRBJ1-5; cdr3_nt: TGCGCCAGCAGCCCGCGTTTGGTAAGCAATCAGCCCCAGCATTTT; cdr3_aa: CASSPRLVSNQPQHF
clone_size: many; v_call: TRBV28; d_call: -; j_call: TRBJ1-1; cdr3_nt: TGTGCCAGCAGTTTGAAATGGGTTCACACTGAAGCTTTCTTT; cdr3_aa: CASSLKWVHTEAFF
clone_size: many; v_call: TRBV6-2/TRBV6-3; d_call: -; j_call: TRBJ1-5; cdr3_nt: TGTGCCAGCAGTTTACAGGGCCGGGGGGATCAGCCCCAGCATTTT; cdr3_aa: CASSLQGRGDQPQHF
clone_size: -; v_call: TRBV20-1; d_call: -; j_call: TRBJ2-1; cdr3_nt: TGCAGTGCTAAAGACGCCTACAATGAGCAGTTCTTC; cdr3_aa: CSAKDAYNEQFF
clone_size: many; v_call: TRBV28; d_call: -; j_call: TRBJ1-2; cdr3_nt: TGTGCCAGCAGTTTAAAGGGGGACTATGGCTACACCTTC; cdr3_aa: CASSLKGDYGYTF
clone_size: -; v_call: TRBV7-9; d_call: -; j_call: TRBJ2-2; cdr3_nt: TGTGCCAGCAGCTTATATCTTAACACCGGGGAGCTGTCTTTT; cdr3_aa: CASSLYLNTGELSF
clone_size: -; v_call: TRBV20-1; d_call: -; j_call: TRBJ1-3; cdr3_nt: TGCAGTGCTAGAGATATGCGACAGCCTGGAGGAAACACCATATATTTT; cdr3_aa: CSARDMRQPGGNTIYF
clone_size: few; v_call: TRBV5-5; d_call: -; j_call: TRBJ2-5; cdr3_nt: TGTGCCAGCAGCTCATGGGGAATTGGGAAGACCCAGTACTTC; cdr3_aa: CASSSWGIGKTQYF
clone_size: -; v_call: TRBV6-5; d_call: -; j_call: TRBJ1-2; cdr3_nt: TGTGCCAGCAGACCCGGACTAGCTTATGGCTACACCTTC; cdr3_aa: CASRPGLAYGYTF
clone_size: many; v_call: TRBV6-6; d_call: TRBD1; j_call: TRBJ1-1; cdr3_nt: TGTGCCAGCAGTTCCCGACAGGGAGGGACTGAAGCTTTCTTT; cdr3_aa: CASSSRQGGTEAFF
clone_size: -; v_call: TRBV14; d_call: -; j_call: TRBJ2-3; cdr3_nt: TGTGCCAGCAGCCATGTTTACTCCCTCACAGATACGCAGTATTTT; cdr3_aa: CASSHVYSLTDTQYF
clone_size: -; v_call: TRBV12-3/TRBV12-4; d_call: TRBD2; j_call: TRBJ2-1; cdr3_nt: TGTGCCAGCAGCGTATTACTAGCGGGGGGGCCAATGGTCTACAATGAGCAGTTCTTC; cdr3_aa: CASSVLLAGGPMVYNEQFF
clone_size: few; v_call: TRBV7-6; d_call: TRBD2; j_call: TRBJ2-3; cdr3_nt: TGTGCCAGCAGCTTAGTGGCTAGCGGGGGCTACACAGATACGCAGTATTTT; cdr3_aa: CASSLVASGGYTDTQYF
clone_size: -; v_call: TRBV5-4; d_call: TRBD2; j_call: TRBJ2-2; cdr3_nt: TGTGCCAGCAGCTGGGCCGGGACTAGGAACACCGGGGAGCTGTTTTTT; cdr3_aa: CASSWAGTRNTGELFF
clone_size: -; v_call: TRBV12-3/TRBV12-4; d_call: -; j_call: TRBJ2-2; cdr3_nt: TGTGCCAGCAGTTTGTGGAGCGCGAACACCGGGGAGCTGTTTTTT; cdr3_aa: CASSLWSANTGELFF
clone_size: -; v_call: TRBV12-3/TRBV12-4; d_call: -; j_call: TRBJ2-5; cdr3_nt: TGTGCCAGCGGCAGGGACTCTACGGAGACCCAGTACTTC; cdr3_aa: CASGRDSTETQYF
clone_size: few; v_call: TRBV7-9; d_call: -; j_call: TRBJ2-6; cdr3_nt: TGTGCCAGCAGCTCGGGATCGGCCAACGTCCTGACTTTC; cdr3_aa: CASSSGSANVLTF
clone_size: few; v_call: TRBV14; d_call: TRBD2; j_call: TRBJ2-1; cdr3_nt: TGTGCCAGCAGCCCCTGGCTAGCGGGGGGGCCTAATGAGCAGTTCTTC; cdr3_aa: CASSPWLAGGPNEQFF
clone_size: many; v_call: TRBV3-1; d_call: -; j_call: TRBJ1-2; cdr3_nt: TGTGCCAGCAGCCAAGTTGACGGCCTCTATGGCTACACCTTC; cdr3_aa: CASSQVDGLYGYTF
clone_size: many; v_call: TRBV7-2; d_call: TRBD2; j_call: TRBJ2-4; cdr3_nt: TGTGCCAGCAGCTTTCTAGCGGGGCTTTCCAAAAACATTCAGTACTTC; cdr3_aa: CASSFLAGLSKNIQYF